This T cell receptor beta chain derives from a study of vaccination effects on CD4 cells after COVID-19. Study summary: In the ViraFEST assay, antigen-specific CD4+ clonotypes were identified by expansion after peptide-pool stimulation. Culturing of 1.5 million to 2.5 million PBMC per well took place with about 9 IU/ml IL-2 and about 10 ug/ml peptides.

With regard to this clone: Its matching antigen is unknown. Other DNA sequences in this specimen translate into the identical CDR3.

Some clones are missing from TCRdb's copy, which holds only in-frame ones; the method was immunoSEQ multiplex PCR. The data contain under 40,000 clones, around 63% of them seen just once; the ten biggest clones take up 4% to 5%. Subsequent to a culture period of nine to ten days, CD4+ T cells were isolated. IL-2 medium took the place of half the medium on both days 3 and 7. The CDR3 is 11 amino acids. The germline CDR1 and CDR2 sequences are KGHSH and LQKENI. V was trimmed by 6 bases and J by 4 bases, leaving 7 bases between them. The chain is built from TRBV18 and TRBJ2-7; D is unresolved. This receptor was taken from a human donor who received a COVID-19 vaccine. The input for sequencing was CD4+ T cells from PBMCs cultured without peptide, taken before COVID-19 vaccination. As DNA, the CDR3 is TGTGCCAGCTCCCCCGGGTACGAGCAGTACTTC. It encodes CASSPGYEQYF.